This T cell receptor (beta chain) emerged from a study of memory CD4+ T cells and cytomegalovirus serostatus. TCRdb keeps only in-frame clones here, not all; method: immunoSEQ multiplex PCR. The sample consists of around 53,000 clones, 60% to 85% of them appearing once. Single viable CD3+CD4+CD8-CD45RO+ cells were sorted as the memory CD4+ T cells. The receptor was isolated from an adult in good health and CMV-seropositive. The specimen was memory CD4+ T cells from blood.

CDR3 sequence (DNA): TGTGCCAGCAGCTTCGGGCAGGCTAATGAAAAACTGTTTTTT. This gives the protein CASSFGQANEKLFF. The chain joins TRBV7-2 to TRBJ1-4; no firm D call. The CDR3 is 14 residues long. V lost 3 bases, J lost 3 bases, and 8 bases lay in between. The germline CDR1 and CDR2 sequences are SGHTA and FQGNSA.